Each of the 14 T cell receptor beta chains below was sequenced from the same sample in a study of Ad26.COV2.S vaccination and SARS-CoV-2 variants. Clones were sequenced by immunoSEQ multiplex PCR, and TCRdb holds only the in-frame ones, with some missing. The sample has about 350,000 clones, 80% to 90% seen once. The sample's treatment: about 20 received Ad26.COV2.S at low or high dose, single or two shots; five or six received placebo; per-sample allocation not given. Specimens were obtained on day 63 following the first vaccine or placebo injection. The input for sequencing was peripheral blood, taken in a trial of Ad26.COV2.S vaccine versus placebo. The receptors here all came from a person between 18 and 59 years old who received the Ad26.COV2.S COVID-19 vaccine or a placebo.

The V call is TRBV24-1, the J call TRBJ2-1; tentatively, D is TRBD2 (6 bases). This CDR3 is built from 11 residues. The V gene's germline CDR1 is KGHDR and CDR2 SFDVKD. Trimming took off 10 bases at V and 6 bases at J, with 9 bases between the two ends. The CDR3 bases are TGTGCCACGGAGGGGAGCAATGAGCAGTTCTTC. Amino acid sequence: CATEGSNEQFF.

In its sample, this clone was seen a few times. The genes are TRBV5-4 and TRBJ1-2, with a tentative D call TRBD1 (5 bases). CDR1 and CDR2 (germline): SGHNT, YYREEE (reference sequence). The germline V and J ends were trimmed by 3 bases and 4 bases, with 19 bases remaining between them. The CDR3 is 16 residues long. In DNA form, the CDR3 reads TGTGCCAGCAGCTCGGGGGGAGGGACGGACCTCTATGGCTACACCTTC. Protein sequence: CASSSGGGTDLYGYTF.

The V and J genes are TRBV27 and TRBJ2-7, with D unresolved. In germline, CDR1 is MNHEY, CDR2 SMNVEV (reference sequence). V was clipped by 5 bases and J by 0 bases, with 8 bases between them. This CDR3 spans 13 amino acids. CDR3 nucleotides: TGTGCCAGCAGTGGGCGCAGCTCCTACGAGCAGTACTTC. Its translation: CASSGRSSYEQYF.

This clone has a single count. This chain links TRBV27 with TRBJ2-2; D is undetermined. The CDR3 length is 12 residues. Germline V gene sequence: CDR1 MNHEY, CDR2 SMNVEV (reference sequence). Trimming cost V 6 bases and J 8 bases, with 10 bases left between them. The CDR3 sequence: CASRLVGGELFF. CDR3 DNA: TGTGCCAGCAGACTTGTCGGGGGGGAGCTGTTTTTT.

This clone was seen repeatedly, ten times or more. The chain recombines TRBV6-5 with TRBJ1-3; TRBD1 matches at 7 bases. Germline lookup yields CDR1 MNHEY and CDR2 SVGAGI. V dropped 7 bases and J dropped 0; count of bases not matched to a gene: 3. The CDR3 covers 14 residues. CDR3 nucleotides: TGTGCCAGCACCCCAGGGGGCTCTGGAAACACCATATATTTT. Its protein is CASTPGGSGNTIYF.

J is TRBJ2-7 and V is TRBV5-6; the match to TRBD1 covers 10 bases. The germline gives CDR1 SGHDT, CDR2 YYEEEE. The CDR3 extends over 18 amino acids. The J segment lost 1 base and the V segment lost 2 bases, leaving 12 bases of the junction unmatched. The CDR3 region has the DNA TGTGCCAGCAGCTTTCGCAGAGGACAGGGGGTTTTATCCTACGAGCAGTACTTC. Protein: CASSFRRGQGVLSYEQYF.

The CDR3 here is CASSRQGNEKLFF. CDR3 sequence (DNA): TGTGCCAGCTCACGACAGGGAAATGAAAAACTGTTTTTT. The rearrangement links TRBV18 to TRBJ1-4; the match to TRBD1 covers 7 bases. The junction had 1 base not matched to a gene; V was cut back by 4 bases and J by 5 bases. The V gene's germline CDR1 is KGHSH and CDR2 LQKENI. This CDR3 is 13 amino acids long.

This clone was picked up many times. The rearrangement uses TRBV5-1 and TRBJ2-2, with 8 positions matching TRBD2. This CDR3 has 16 residues. Germline V CDR1 and CDR2: SGHRS, YFSETQ. J lost 0 bases, V lost 4 bases, and 5 bases had no gene match. The CDR3 region is CASSPNGGANTGELFF. DNA for the CDR3: TGCGCCAGCAGCCCAAACGGGGGGGCGAACACCGGGGAGCTGTTTTTT.

The chain carries TRBV7-2 and TRBJ2-1; D tentatively reads TRBD1 or TRBD2 (6 bases each). Per the germline V gene, CDR1 is SGHTA and CDR2 is FQGNSA. The CDR3 sequence is 14 residues long. Trimming stripped 2 bases from V and 6 bases from J, with 11 bases between. The CDR3, as DNA: TGTGCCAGCAGCTTACGGGGGCGAATCAATGAGCAGTTCTTC. Translated: CASSLRGRINEQFF.

CDR3 amino acids: CASSQDFGRLANTIYF. For the CDR3, the DNA is TGTGCCAGCAGCCAAGATTTTGGGAGACTCGCGAACACCATATATTTT. The rearrangement links TRBV3-1 (or the pseudogene TRBV3-2) to TRBJ1-3; D gene unclear. The CDR3 consists of 16 residues. The germline V gene has CDR1 LGHDT and CDR2 YNNKEL (reference sequence). V dropped 0 bases and J dropped 7 bases, with 16 bases sitting between them.

Here the CDR3 DNA reads TGTGCCAGCAGCGCCGGACGGAGCTCCTACAATGAGCAGTTCTTC. It encodes CASSAGRSSYNEQFF. The rearrangement links TRBV9 to TRBJ2-1; D not certain. Germline V gene data show CDR1 as SGDLS and CDR2 as YYNGEE. The CDR3 is 15 residues long. Between the trimmed V and J ends, which lost 3 bases and 0 bases, there was a span of 10 bases.

The chain recombines TRBV3-1 (or the pseudogene TRBV3-2) with TRBJ2-5; 8 bases match TRBD2. CDR3 length equals 18 residues. Trimming at V came to 4 bases and at J to 5 bases, leaving 18 bases not matched to a gene. Germline-derived CDR1 and CDR2 are LGHDT and YNNKEL (reference sequence). CDR3 coding DNA: TGTGCCAGCAGCCCCGTGGTGGCGGGGGGCCCTTCGGCGGAGACCCAGTACTTC. Protein: CASSPVVAGGPSAETQYF.

This chain joins TRBV4-3 and TRBJ2-7; 7 bases fit TRBD1. Unmatched junction bases numbered 5, after V lost 0 bases and J lost 0 bases. The CDR3 is 16 amino acids. Germline-derived CDR1 and CDR2 are LGHNA and YSLEER. The CDR3 reads CASSQDLTGSSYEQYF. CDR3 bases: TGCGCCAGCAGCCAAGACCTGACAGGGAGCTCCTACGAGCAGTACTTC.

CDR3 sequence reads: CAISAGVGEQYF. The DNA for the CDR3 is TGTGCCATCAGTGCCGGGGTGGGCGAGCAGTACTTC. The rearrangement uses TRBV10-3 and TRBJ2-7; D possibly corresponds to TRBD2 (5 bases). CDR1 and CDR2 from the germline V gene are ENHRY and SYGVKD. The CDR3 runs to 12 residues. V lost 4 bases to trimming and J lost 6 bases, with 10 bases between them.